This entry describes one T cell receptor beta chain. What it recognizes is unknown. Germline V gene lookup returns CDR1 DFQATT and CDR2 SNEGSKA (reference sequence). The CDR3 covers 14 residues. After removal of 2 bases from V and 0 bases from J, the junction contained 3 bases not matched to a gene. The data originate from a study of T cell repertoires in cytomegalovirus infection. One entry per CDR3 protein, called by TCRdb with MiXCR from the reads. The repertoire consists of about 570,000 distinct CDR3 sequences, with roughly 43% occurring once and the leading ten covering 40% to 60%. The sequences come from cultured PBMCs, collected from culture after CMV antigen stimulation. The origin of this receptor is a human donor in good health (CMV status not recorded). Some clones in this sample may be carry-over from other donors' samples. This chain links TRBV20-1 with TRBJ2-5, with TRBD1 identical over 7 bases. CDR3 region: CSARLGQYQETQYF. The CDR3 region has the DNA TGCAGTGCTAGATTGGGACAGTACCAAGAGACCCAGTACTTC.